This TCR beta chain emerged from a study of cytomegalovirus exposure and HLA in healthy donors. PCR employed 60 Vbeta and 13 Jbeta primers. Only in-frame clones appear in the TCRdb table, and some are missing; sequencing was by immunoSEQ multiplex PCR. The sample records about 230,000 clones, under 90% being singletons. A note on this clone: Its antigen is currently unknown.

Study findings and constraints: Cytomegalovirus-associated status was assigned to about 170 TCR beta chains.

This sequence was found in a human donor in good health. Sequenced input: PBMCs.

The CDR3 sequence: CASSGGLGEGYNEQFF. CDR3 nucleotides: TGTGCCAGCAGTGGGGGCCTAGGAGAAGGCTACAATGAGCAGTTCTTC. The chain combines TRBV6-4 with TRBJ2-1, with a weak D call TRBD1 (5 bases). The CDR3 sequence is 16 residues long. Deletions cut 4 bases from V and 3 bases from J, with 16 bases between. Germline V gene lookup returns CDR1 MRHNA and CDR2 SNTAGT.